A selection of T cell receptor beta chains follows, all from one sample in a study of blood T cell repertoires in COVID-19. Assay: immunoSEQ multiplex PCR; the TCRdb copy retains only in-frame clones and omits some. The sample lists some 270,000 clones; about 87% were seen once. The sample was PBMCs or T cells enriched from blood (not recorded which). These receptor sequences come from a woman aged 40 to 50 who had been exposed to COVID-19. The CDR3 runs from the conserved cysteine through the conserved F or W. D genes are given only for firm matches. Expanded clones get a size class; other rows say once, few or many, or leave the size out.

abundance	d_gene	v_gene	j_gene	CDR3aa	CDR3nt
NA	TRBD2	TRBV3-1/TRBV3-2	TRBJ2-7	CASSHLTSGSSSYEQYF	TGTGCCAGCAGCCACTTGACTAGCGGGTCCAGCTCCTACGAGCAGTACTTC
NA	NA	TRBV29-1	TRBJ2-2	CSGRQGLNTGELFF	TGCAGCGGAAGACAGGGACTCAACACCGGGGAGCTGTTTTTT
NA	TRBD2	TRBV6-5	TRBJ2-3	CASSYGGDGVTQYF	TGTGCCAGCAGTTACGGGGGGGACGGGGTTACGCAGTATTTT
NA	NA	TRBV4-3	TRBJ1-4	CASSQDPGSDEKLFF	TGCGCCAGCAGCCAAGACCCGGGTTCGGATGAAAAACTGTTTTTT
NA	TRBD2	TRBV6-4	TRBJ2-3	CASSPSGGGTDTQYF	TGTGCCAGCAGTCCTAGCGGGGGTGGCACAGATACGCAGTATTTT
once	TRBD2	TRBV18	TRBJ2-1	CASSPPTKRGNNEQFF	TGTGCCAGCTCACCACCGACAAAGCGGGGAAACAATGAGCAGTTCTTC
NA	TRBD2	TRBV7-9	TRBJ2-1	CASSLGKGTSGVYNEQFF	TGTGCCAGCAGCTTAGGCAAGGGGACTAGCGGGGTTTACAATGAGCAGTTCTTC
NA	TRBD1	TRBV28	TRBJ1-3	CASNEGQGWNTIYF	TGTGCCAGCAATGAGGGACAGGGGTGGAACACCATATATTTT
NA	TRBD2	TRBV28	TRBJ2-3	CASSLWPLAGPVAQYF	TGTGCCAGCAGTTTATGGCCCCTAGCGGGGCCTGTGGCGCAGTATTTT
NA	TRBD2	TRBV5-4	TRBJ2-3	CASILRGRGKDTQYF	TGTGCCAGCATCCTTCGCGGGAGGGGAAAAGATACGCAGTATTTT
NA	NA	TRBV4-2	TRBJ1-2	CASSQDGPLSDGYTF	TGTGCCAGCAGCCAAGATGGTCCTCTATCGGATGGCTACACCTTC
NA	NA	TRBV7-2	TRBJ1-5	CASSLGEGAGQPQHF	TGTGCCAGCAGCCTAGGAGAAGGGGCTGGTCAGCCCCAGCATTTT
NA	TRBD1	TRBV9	TRBJ1-5	CASSRGQGYDSNQPQHF	TGTGCCAGCAGCCGTGGACAGGGTTACGATAGCAATCAGCCCCAGCATTTT
once	TRBD1	TRBV6-5	TRBJ1-2	CASSTGQGISRGYTF	TGTGCCAGCAGTACCGGACAGGGTATCTCTCGAGGCTACACCTTC
NA	NA	TRBV5-1	TRBJ2-7	CASSLGQGVGEQYF	TGCGCCAGCAGCTTGGGCCAGGGTGTTGGCGAGCAGTACTTC
NA	TRBD1	TRBV7-8	TRBJ2-7	CASSTTGAPYEQYF	TGTGCCAGCAGCACAACAGGGGCCCCCTACGAGCAGTACTTC
NA	NA	TRBV27	TRBJ1-2	CASSLTPRGGYTF	TGTGCCAGCAGTCTAACCCCCAGGGGTGGCTACACCTTC
NA	TRBD1	TRBV9	TRBJ1-2	CASSVVGQGDGYTF	TGTGCCAGCAGCGTAGTTGGGCAGGGGGATGGCTACACCTTC
once	TRBD1	TRBV20-1	TRBJ2-7	CSASRGQGSEQYF	TGCAGTGCTAGTCGCGGACAGGGCTCCGAGCAGTACTTC
NA	TRBD2	TRBV7-3	TRBJ2-3	CASSYLAAGTDTQYF	TGTGCCAGCAGCTACCTAGCGGCGGGGACAGATACGCAGTATTTT
NA	TRBD1	TRBV19	TRBJ1-2	CASSIVDRGRGGYTF	TGTGCCAGTAGTATAGTGGACAGGGGGCGCGGTGGCTACACCTTC
NA	NA	TRBV28	TRBJ2-5	CASSFPRRVQETQYF	TGTGCCAGCAGTTTCCCGCGGAGGGTGCAAGAGACCCAGTACTTC
NA	NA	TRBV27	TRBJ1-2	CATNGRDGYTF	TGTGCCACCAACGGCAGGGATGGCTACACCTTC
NA	NA	TRBV11-1	TRBJ1-1	CASDPGVGVEAFF	TGTGCCAGCGATCCCGGTGTCGGGGTTGAAGCTTTCTTT
NA	NA	TRBV7-9	TRBJ2-3	CASYPPRAGLTDTQYF	TGTGCCAGCTACCCACCCCGGGCAGGGTTAACAGATACGCAGTATTTT
NA	TRBD1	TRBV27	TRBJ1-6	CASSLSTGLNNSPLHF	TGTGCCAGCAGTTTATCGACAGGGCTCAATAATTCACCCCTCCACTTT
NA	TRBD1	TRBV9	TRBJ2-1	CASSAEGDSLVTSYNEQFF	TGTGCCAGCAGCGCCGAGGGGGACAGTTTAGTAACCTCCTACAATGAGCAGTTCTTC
NA	TRBD1	TRBV28	TRBJ1-2	CASMTPYRGYGYTF	TGTGCCAGTATGACCCCTTACAGGGGCTATGGCTACACCTTC
NA	TRBD1	TRBV28	TRBJ1-4	CASSPGQVSTNEKLFF	TGTGCCAGCAGCCCTGGACAGGTCTCAACTAATGAAAAACTGTTTTTT
few	TRBD1	TRBV5-4	TRBJ2-2	CASSVQGANTGELFF	TGTGCCAGCAGCGTACAGGGGGCGAACACCGGGGAGCTGTTTTTT
many	NA	TRBV28	TRBJ1-2	CASSTGGYPYGYTF	TGTGCCAGCAGTACAGGAGGGTATCCCTATGGCTACACCTTC
NA	TRBD1	TRBV30	TRBJ2-2	CAWRASGQIGNGELFF	TGTGCCTGGAGGGCCTCGGGACAGATAGGTAACGGGGAGCTGTTTTTT
once	TRBD1	TRBV4-1	TRBJ2-7	CASSQGGQVSSYEQYF	TGCGCCAGCAGCCAAGGGGGACAGGTGAGCTCCTACGAGCAGTACTTC
NA	NA	TRBV5-6	TRBJ1-1	CASTPGEGRNTEAFF	TGTGCCAGCACTCCGGGGGAGGGGCGGAACACTGAAGCTTTCTTT
NA	NA	TRBV7-3	TRBJ2-3	CASSLGVGLSTDTQYF	TGTGCCAGCAGCTTGGGCGTTGGGCTATCAACAGATACGCAGTATTTT
NA	NA	TRBV4-1	TRBJ1-5	CASSPTGYSNQPQHF	TGCGCCAGCAGCCCCACAGGGTATAGCAATCAGCCCCAGCATTTT
NA	NA	TRBV5-8	TRBJ1-3	CASSSTGNTIYF	TGTGCCAGCAGCTCGACAGGAAACACCATATATTTT
NA	NA	TRBV19	TRBJ2-7	CAREGVQSYEQYF	TGTGCCAGAGAGGGAGTACAGAGCTACGAGCAGTACTTC